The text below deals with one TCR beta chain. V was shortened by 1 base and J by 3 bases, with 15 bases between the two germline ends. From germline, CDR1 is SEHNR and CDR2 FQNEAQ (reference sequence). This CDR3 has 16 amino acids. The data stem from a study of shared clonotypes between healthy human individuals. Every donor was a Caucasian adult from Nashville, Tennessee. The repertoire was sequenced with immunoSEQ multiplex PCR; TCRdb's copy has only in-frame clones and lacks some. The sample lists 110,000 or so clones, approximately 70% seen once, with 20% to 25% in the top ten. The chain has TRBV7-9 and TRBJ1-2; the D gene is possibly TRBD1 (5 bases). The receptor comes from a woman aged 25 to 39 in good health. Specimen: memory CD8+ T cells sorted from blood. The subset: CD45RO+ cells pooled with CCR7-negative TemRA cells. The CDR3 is CASSLGGDGPHYGYTF. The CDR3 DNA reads TGTGCCAGCAGCTTAGGAGGGGACGGACCCCACTATGGCTACACCTTC.